This TCR beta chain is drawn from a study of cytomegalovirus exposure and HLA in healthy donors. The CDR3 is 14 amino acids. Germline V CDR1 and CDR2: ENHRY, SYGVKD. J was trimmed by 9 bases and V by 6 bases; bases with no gene match: 7. The protocol was immunoSEQ multiplex PCR, while the TCRdb copy is restricted to in-frame clones and leaves out a portion. The sample shows over 45,000 clones, more than 90% of them seen only once. The donors were members of the roughly 120-subject validation cohort (separate from the approximately 670-subject first cohort). This chain connects TRBV10-3 to TRBJ2-1, with 11 bases matching TRBD2. The sequenced sample was PBMCs. This sequence was found in a man between 18 and 29 years old in good health and CMV-seronegative. CDR3 loop: CAIRTSGSSFEQFF. CDR3 bases: TGTGCCATCAGAACTAGCGGGAGCTCTTTTGAGCAGTTCTTC.